Below, 2 T cell receptor beta chains from the same sample are listed, as sequenced in a study of vaccination and CD4 T cells after COVID-19. Noted treatment: approximately 9-day PBMC culture with coronavirus spike peptide pools or control peptides (ViraFEST assay). CD4+ T cells that had been cultured provided DNA sequenced with the Oncomine TCR Beta short-read assay. A single record per CDR3 protein comes from TCRdb applying MiXCR to the PCR reads. The repertoire includes about 9,600 distinct CDR3 sequences, 45% of them detected once, and 12% sits in the top ten. No antigen has been identified for these receptors. The sample consisted of CD4+ T cells from blood, cultured in vitro. These receptors originate from a human donor who had recovered from COVID-19.

The sample holds one count of this clonotype. The chain combines TRBV27 with TRBJ2-7, with no clear D. Germline V CDR1 and CDR2: MNHEY, SMNVEV (reference sequence). V lost 8 bases and J 2 bases, leaving 10 bases between the germline ends. This CDR3 is built from 12 residues. DNA for the CDR3: TGTGCCAGCTCGCGTGGGACCTACGAGCAGTACTTC. Translated, it gives CASSRGTYEQYF.

This clonotype is medium-sized (0.01 to 0.1%). J is TRBJ1-1 and V is TRBV20-1, with a tentative D call TRBD1 (5 bases). Germline V gene data show CDR1 as DFQATT and CDR2 as SNEGSKA (reference sequence). Trimming removed 5 bases from V and 1 base from J, with 14 bases in between. This CDR3 has 14 amino acids. The CDR3 protein is CSAGGGRANTEAFF. CDR3 in DNA: TGCAGTGCTGGGGGTGGCAGGGCGAACACTGAAGCTTTCTTT.